This TCR beta chain derives from a study of shared clonotypes between healthy human individuals. Every donor, a Caucasian adult, lived in Nashville, Tennessee. Repertoires were generated with immunoSEQ multiplex PCR, while TCRdb's copy carries only in-frame clones and drops some. Here the sample spans some 240,000 clones, 65% being singletons. Germline CDR1 SGHKS, CDR2 YYEKEE (reference sequence). V lost 1 base, J lost 3 bases, and 6 bases stayed unmatched. The CDR3 spans 16 residues. This receptor was obtained from a man under 40 in good health. The gene calls are TRBV5-5 and TRBJ1-4; TRBD1 matches at 7 bases. The sequenced material came from memory CD4+ T cells sorted from blood. The subset is: CD45RA-negative fraction. CDR3 protein: CASSLLEGAANEKLFF. CDR3 DNA sequence: TGTGCCAGCAGCTTGTTGGAGGGGGCAGCTAATGAAAAACTGTTTTTT.